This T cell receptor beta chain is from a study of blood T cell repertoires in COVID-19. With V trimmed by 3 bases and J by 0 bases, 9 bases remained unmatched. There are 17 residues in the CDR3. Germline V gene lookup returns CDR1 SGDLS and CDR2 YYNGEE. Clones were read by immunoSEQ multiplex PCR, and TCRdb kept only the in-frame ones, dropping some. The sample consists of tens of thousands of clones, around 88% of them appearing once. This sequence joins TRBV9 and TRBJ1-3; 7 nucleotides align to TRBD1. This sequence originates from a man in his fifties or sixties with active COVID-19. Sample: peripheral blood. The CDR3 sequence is CASSEGQPPFSGNTIYF. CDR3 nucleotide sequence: TGTGCCAGCAGCGAGGGACAGCCGCCGTTCTCTGGAAACACCATATATTTT.